This T cell receptor (beta chain) derives from a study of T cell responses to AZD1222 COVID-19 vaccine. Study-level results: CD4 TCRs covered the whole spike, strongest at regions 160-218 and 743-854. Only a handful of AZD1222 recipients tested seropositive at baseline. The repertoires were collected only after the peak T cell response.

TCRdb's table, derived via immunoSEQ multiplex PCR, lists solely in-frame clones and lacks some. The data hold around 6,000 clones, with around 87% observed a single time. The length of the CDR3 is 18 residues. CDR1 and CDR2 from the germline V gene are LNHNV and YYDKDF (reference sequence). The J segment lost 4 bases and the V segment lost 5 bases, leaving 12 bases of the junction unmatched. Remarks on this clone: Antigen: not known.

V usage is TRBV15 and J usage is TRBJ2-5, with 14 nucleotides matching TRBD2. This clonotype originated in an adult who received the AZD1222 COVID-19 vaccine. Material: peripheral blood, obtained 28 days after the second AZD1222 dose. CDR3 residues: CATSDGTSGSGFPETQYF. As DNA, the CDR3 is TGTGCCACCAGCGATGGGACTAGCGGGAGTGGGTTTCCAGAGACCCAGTACTTC.